What follows is one TCR beta chain and its context. Trimming left V 2 bases short and J 11 bases short, with 21 bases between. Germline V gene data show CDR1 as LNHDA and CDR2 as SQIVND (reference sequence). CDR3 length equals 15 residues. Clones were sequenced by immunoSEQ multiplex PCR, and TCRdb holds only the in-frame ones, with some missing. Among 1.4 million to 1.5 million clones listed, roughly 96% were seen once. This sample stems from a study of shared clonotypes between healthy human individuals. This TCR was recovered from a man aged 25 to 40 in good health. The sample taken for sequencing was naive CD4+ T cells sorted from blood. Described subset: CD45RA+ positively selected. V and J are TRBV19 and TRBJ1-2; weak D call: TRBD1 (5 bases). The CDR3 here is CASSIWQGRAPGYTF. The CDR3 DNA is TGTGCCAGTAGTATATGGCAGGGAAGGGCCCCAGGGTACACCTTC.